One and the same sample provided the 18 T cell receptor beta chains below, sequenced in a study of T cell changes during pregnancy in multiple sclerosis. Sequenced by immunoSEQ multiplex PCR; TCRdb stores in-frame clones only, minus some. The sample comprises about 70,000 clones, over 80% of which are singletons, and around 2.9% rests with the top ten. The source was CD8+ T cells from peripheral blood mononuclear cells, collected in the third trimester of pregnancy. The receptors shown here come from a female donor in good health, enrolled as a control in a pregnancy study.

The genes are TRBV27 and TRBJ2-5, with 10 bases identical to TRBD2. V lost 1 base to trimming and J lost 5 bases; unmatched junction nucleotides: 10. The CDR3 is made up of 17 amino acids. CDR1 and CDR2 from the germline V gene are MNHEY and SMNVEV (reference sequence). CDR3 bases: TGTGCCAGCAGTTTATGGTTCAGCGGGGGGGCCGACGAGACCCAGTACTTC. This translates into CASSLWFSGGADETQYF.

This chain uses TRBV7-8 with TRBJ1-6; TRBD1 is a possible D gene (6 bases). V was trimmed by 1 base and J by 5 bases, leaving 15 bases between them. Germline V gene sequence: CDR1 SGHVS, CDR2 FQNEAQ. The CDR3 is 17 amino acids. As DNA, the CDR3 is TGTGCCAGCAGCTTAGTCCCACAGGGCCTCAATAATTCACCCCTCCACTTT. Its protein product is CASSLVPQGLNNSPLHF.

This rearrangement joins TRBV7-3 to TRBJ2-3; TRBD2 matches at 11 bases. The CDR3 contains 15 residues. V lost 6 bases and J lost 2; bases outside the gene matches: 4. Germline CDR1 and CDR2: SGHTA and FQGTGA. In nucleotides, the CDR3 is TGTGCCAGCAGTCTAGCGGGGGGAATCACAGATACGCAGTATTTT. It is translated as CASSLAGGITDTQYF. Full variable domain (rest looked up from reference TRBV7-3 and TRBJ2-3): GAGVSQTPSNKVTEKGKYVELRCDPISGHTALYWYRQSLGQGPEFLIYFQGTGAADDSGLPNDRFFAVRPEGSVSTLKIQRTERGDSAVYLCASSLAGGITDTQYFGPGTRLTVL.

The chain employs TRBV4-2 and TRBJ1-5; D is perhaps TRBD1 (6 bases). The germline V gene encodes CDR1 LGHNA and CDR2 YNFKEQ. The V and J ends lost 1 base and 4 bases respectively, with 11 bases between them. The CDR3 length is 15 residues. CDR3 region: CASSQAAGANQPQHF. In DNA form, the CDR3 reads TGTGCCAGCAGCCAAGCGGCGGGGGCGAATCAGCCCCAGCATTTT.

J is TRBJ2-5 and V is TRBV11-3; tentative D call: TRBD2 (7 bases). The CDR3 is 15 residues long. V lost 1 base to trimming and J lost 4 bases, with 13 bases between them. In germline, CDR1 is SGHNT, CDR2 YENEEA. In DNA, the CDR3 is TGTGCCAGCAGCTTAGGGAGGGGGGGGCGAGAGACCCAGTACTTC. Its translation is CASSLGRGGRETQYF.

The rearrangement uses TRBV7-9 and TRBJ1-1; TRBD1 aligns across 9 bases. CDR1 is SEHNR and CDR2 is FQNEAQ in the germline V gene (reference sequence). The CDR3 is 11 amino acids. With 4 bases clipped from V and 10 bases from J, the junction kept 1 base outside the gene matches. The CDR3 loop reads CASSSDRGAFF. CDR3 DNA: TGTGCCAGCAGCTCGGACAGGGGAGCTTTCTTT.

The chain combines TRBV2 with TRBJ1-1, with D unclear. The V gene's germline CDR1 is SNHLY and CDR2 FYNNEI. This CDR3 comprises 10 residues. Trimming pared 6 bases from V and 4 bases from J, leaving 3 bases between. Here the CDR3 DNA reads TGTGCCAGCAGGGCCACTGAAGCTTTCTTT. Protein sequence: CASRATEAFF.

The chain carries TRBV27 and TRBJ2-7; 9 bases agree with TRBD1. CDR3 length: 14 residues. J lost 5 bases, V lost 5 bases, and 7 bases had no gene match. CDR1 and CDR2 (germline): MNHEY, SMNVEV (reference sequence). The CDR3 bases are TGTGCCAGCAGTACGACAGGGGGGTTCAACGAGCAGTACTTC. Its protein is CASSTTGGFNEQYF.

The chain uses TRBV13 and TRBJ2-5; 12 bases are shared with TRBD1. V was pared by 5 bases and J by 4 bases, with 5 bases of the junction left unmatched. CDR1 and CDR2 (germline): PRHDT, FYEKMQ (reference sequence). This CDR3 spans 15 amino acids. The CDR3 here is CASSPGQGASETQYF. In DNA, the CDR3 is TGTGCCAGCAGCCCGGGACAGGGGGCATCAGAGACCCAGTACTTC.

This clone is a singleton in its sample. The chain recombines TRBV13 with TRBJ2-7, with D unresolved. Trimming pared 0 bases from V and 1 base from J, leaving 4 bases between. The CDR3 is 13 amino acids. Germline assignment: CDR1 PRHDT and CDR2 FYEKMQ (reference sequence). The CDR3 bases are TGTGCCAGCAGCTTAGGACGGTCCTACGAGCAGTACTTC. It specifies CASSLGRSYEQYF.

V gene TRBV9 combines with J gene TRBJ2-7; 7 bases align to TRBD1. Per germline, CDR1 SGDLS and CDR2 YYNGEE. The CDR3 loop spans 14 amino acids. After removal of 0 bases from V and 2 bases from J, the junction contained 2 bases not matched to a gene. CDR3 in DNA: TGTGCCAGCAGCGTAGCTCAGGGGGCCTACGAGCAGTACTTC. Translation: CASSVAQGAYEQYF.

The chain joins TRBV27 to TRBJ1-2; D remains ambiguous. Germline V gene lookup returns CDR1 MNHEY and CDR2 SMNVEV (reference sequence). This CDR3 has 14 amino acids. V gave up 5 bases and J gave up 5 bases, with 15 bases separating them. The CDR3 region is CASSVIGGLYGYTF. CDR3 nucleotides: TGTGCCAGCAGTGTGATCGGCGGCCTATATGGCTACACCTTC.

This chain connects TRBV7-9 to TRBJ1-1; tentatively, D is TRBD1 (5 bases). The CDR3 loop spans 15 amino acids. CDR1 is SEHNR and CDR2 is FQNEAQ in the germline V gene (reference sequence). V lost 1 base and J lost 3, with 12 bases in between. The CDR3 protein is CASSLEAGRDTEAFF. The CDR3 DNA follows: TGTGCCAGCAGCTTAGAAGCAGGGAGGGACACTGAAGCTTTCTTT. Using reference TRBV7-9 and TRBJ1-1 for the parts outside the CDR3, the full variable domain is DTGVSQNPRHKITKRGQNVTFRCDPISEHNRLYWYRQTLGQGPEFLTYFQNEAQLEKSRLLSDRFSAERPKGSFSTLEIQRTEQGDSAMYLCASSLEAGRDTEAFFGQGTRLTVV.

This clone occurred a few times. The chain carries TRBV4-1 and TRBJ1-6; 8 positions agree with TRBD1. Germline trimming cut 0 bases from V and 4 bases from J; bases unmatched to any gene: 2. This CDR3 region has 16 residues. CDR1 is MGHRA, CDR2 YSYEKL, per germline. CDR3 DNA sequence: TGCGCCAGCAGCCAAGATGGACAGGGTTATAATTCACCCCTCCACTTT. Protein product: CASSQDGQGYNSPLHF.

This chain joins TRBV6-5 and TRBJ2-7; the D gene is possibly TRBD2 (6 bases). The length of the CDR3 is 13 residues. V dropped 6 bases and J dropped 3 bases, with 12 bases sitting between them. Germline CDR1 MNHEY, CDR2 SVGAGI. CDR3 region: CASRRDIDYEQYF. The CDR3 DNA reads TGTGCCAGCAGGCGGGATATCGACTACGAGCAGTACTTC.

This chain joins TRBV19 and TRBJ1-1, with a possible D match to TRBD1 (5 bases). Trimming took off 5 bases at V and 4 bases at J, with 20 bases between the two ends. There are 16 residues in the CDR3. The germline CDR1 and CDR2 sequences are LNHDA and SQIVND (reference sequence). CDR3 DNA sequence: TGTGCCAGTAGTGACCCCCCCCGTGGGGGGAGCACTGAAGCTTTCTTT. Protein: CASSDPPRGGSTEAFF.

This rearrangement joins TRBV13 to TRBJ2-7; 9 nucleotides line up with TRBD1. This CDR3 is built from 18 residues. Germline CDR1 PRHDT, CDR2 FYEKMQ (reference sequence). After removal of 0 bases from V and 7 bases from J, the junction contained 16 bases not matched to a gene. The CDR3 region is CASSLGDRGPILYGEQYF. The DNA for the CDR3 is TGTGCCAGCAGCTTAGGGGACAGGGGTCCTATCTTGTACGGGGAGCAGTACTTC. Based on the CDR3 plus reference TRBV13 and TRBJ2-7, the full variable domain is AAGVIQSPRHLIKEKRETATLKCYPIPRHDTVYWYQQGPGQDPQFLISFYEKMQSDKGSIPDRFSAQQFSDYHSELNMSSLELGDSALYFCASSLGDRGPILYGEQYFGPGTRLTVT.

The chain joins TRBV7-8 to TRBJ1-2, with D maybe TRBD1 (5 bases). Trimming cost V 5 bases and J 1 base, with 20 bases left between them. The length of the CDR3 is 17 residues. Germline CDR1 reads SGHVS; CDR2 reads FQNEAQ. The CDR3, as DNA: TGTGCCAGCAGCCCGGATTGGGGCGGGGAGGGTAACTATGGCTACACCTTC. Translating it yields CASSPDWGGEGNYGYTF.